These T cell receptor beta chains were read from a single sample in a study of cytomegalovirus exposure and HLA in healthy donors. Data came from immunoSEQ multiplex PCR; TCRdb stores just in-frame clones and leaves some out. This sample has more than 95,000 clones, with 80% found just once. The material sequenced was PBMCs. The receptors come from a man aged 30-40 years in good health and CMV-seropositive. CDR3s leave out the opening cysteine and the closing phenylalanine or tryptophan. Clone size appears in some rows only: once, few, many, or a class for an expanded clone.

j_call clone_size v_call cdr3_aa
TRBJ1-2 NA TRBV13 ASSLGLRGQGYGYT
TRBJ2-7 NA TRBV4-1 ASSQDTGEVYEQY
TRBJ1-2 few TRBV6-5 ASSYSGQGADGYT
TRBJ2-2 NA TRBV5-1 ASSPGGGDTGELF
TRBJ2-6 NA TRBV9 ASTGTGVSGANVLT
TRBJ2-5 NA TRBV2 ASKGDRGNGETQY
TRBJ2-1 NA TRBV5-1 ASSTGLPQYNEQF
TRBJ2-7 NA TRBV6-5 ASSGYWGAPYEQY
TRBJ1-5 NA TRBV4-2 ASSQEIQGNQPQH
TRBJ1-2 once TRBV6-1 ASSERTGVYGYT
TRBJ1-5 NA TRBV27 ASSAGGGNQPQH
TRBJ2-2 NA TRBV11-3 ASSLEGAGTGSEEELF
TRBJ1-6 once TRBV21-1 ASSKCKYGTGNSPLH
TRBJ2-3 NA TRBV11-3 ASSLGWPTTDTQY
TRBJ1-2 NA TRBV6-1 ASSEKRLEGYT
TRBJ2-5 once TRBV9 ASSEPTSGGAGSSETQY
TRBJ2-2 NA TRBV27 ASSDLLAGGPGTGELF
TRBJ1-2 NA TRBV5-1 ASSLEGENYGYT
TRBJ2-3 NA TRBV7-7 ASSLNRGRGTDTQY
NA NA TRBV19 ASSPGQGSEQY
TRBJ2-7 NA TRBV6-5 ASSHDGSSYEQY
TRBJ1-1 NA TRBV7-9 ASSWAGDKIAGTGTEAF
NA NA TRBV29-1 SVEDRSYEQY
TRBJ1-2 NA TRBV6-1 ASSPLTANYGYT
TRBJ1-6 NA TRBV2 ASTQGGRDSPLH
TRBJ1-2 few TRBV30 AWSPFNYGYT
TRBJ2-1 NA TRBV5-4 ASSLQVPGGPFYEQF
TRBJ2-5 NA TRBV10-1 ASSDQGRRQETQY
TRBJ2-3 NA TRBV6-5 ASSYGGLSDTQY
TRBJ2-2 few TRBV5-1 ASSRPTGDENTGELF
TRBJ2-6 NA TRBV10-3 AISARQGAGGANVLT
TRBJ1-1 NA TRBV27 ASSLSGRVTEAF
TRBJ2-2 NA TRBV7-8 ASSSSRVSSASRYGGGELF
TRBJ2-1 NA TRBV28 ASRSYRGRTYNEQF
TRBJ2-7 NA TRBV7-4 ASSLKVQEREDEQY
TRBJ1-1 NA TRBV12-5 ASGLVIGNRREAF
TRBJ1-6 NA TRBV18 ASSPGQGFSPLH
TRBJ2-7 NA TRBV10-3 AISEVWDNNYEQY
TRBJ2-1 NA TRBV5-4 ASKLAGVNEQF
TRBJ2-3 once TRBV19 ASRSGTDTQY
TRBJ1-5 NA TRBV10-1 ASSESTRAWDRPQH
TRBJ2-1 NA TRBV19 ASSPRTGSSYNEQF
TRBJ1-2 NA TRBV2 ASSFDRGSYGYT